A selection of T cell receptor beta chains follows, all from one sample in a study of T-cell reconstitution after alpha-beta-depleted transplantation in children. One entry per CDR3 protein, called by TCRdb with MiXCR from the PCR reads. Of around 800,000 distinct CDR3 sequences in the sample, approximately 15% were seen once. Sequenced here: PBMCs, mostly from graft donor cells, sampled 360 days after TCRalphabeta/CD19-depleted stem cell transplant. These receptors were obtained from a male patient between 10 and 17 years old who had a stem cell transplant for acute lymphoblastic leukemia, so the T cells may come from the graft donor. Both conserved end residues are part of each CDR3. D genes are given only for firm matches. Not all rows give a size; the values are once, few, many and, for expanded clones, a class.

>17|few|TRBJ2-1|TRBV7-2|NA
CASSLAPSRGAYNEQFF
TGTGCCAGCAGCTTAGCTCCCTCCAGGGGAGCCTACAATGAGCAGTTCTTC
>17|few|TRBJ2-5|TRBV7-6|NA
CASSLGVLAAYQETQYF
TGTGCCAGCAGCTTAGGTGTACTAGCTGCCTACCAAGAGACCCAGTACTTC
>16|few|TRBJ2-7|TRBV6-1|TRBD2
CASSEGVGGRPYEQYF
TGTGCCAGCAGTGAAGGGGTGGGAGGGAGGCCCTACGAGCAGTACTTC
>16|NA|TRBJ2-5|TRBV5-5|NA
CASSLFGRGWQETQYF
TGTGCCAGCAGCTTGTTTGGCAGGGGCTGGCAAGAGACCCAGTACTTC
>17|NA|TRBJ2-1|TRBV5-1|NA
CASSRKGQPSSYNEQFF
TGCGCCAGCAGCCGGAAGGGGCAGCCCAGCTCCTACAATGAGCAGTTCTTC
>14|NA|TRBJ2-3|TRBV24-1|TRBD2
CATRPSGISDTQYF
TGTGCCACCAGGCCTAGCGGGATTTCAGATACGCAGTATTTT
>16|NA|TRBJ2-3|TRBV7-3|NA
CASSLTGTTSTDTQYF
TGTGCCAGCAGCTTAACAGGGACAACTAGCACAGATACGCAGTATTTT
>15|NA|TRBJ2-1|TRBV24-1|NA
CATSGAGYSYNEQFF
TGTGCCACCAGTGGGGCGGGATACTCCTACAATGAGCAGTTCTTC
>15|few|TRBJ2-5|TRBV5-1|NA
CASSPPPGALRFQYF
TGCGCCAGCAGCCCTCCCCCCGGGGCCCTGAGATTCCAGTACTTC
>15|NA|TRBJ2-7|TRBV4-2|NA
CASSQVEGPSYEQYF
TGTGCCAGCAGCCAAGTTGAGGGTCCCTCCTACGAGCAGTACTTC
>19|many|TRBJ2-1|TRBV12-3/TRBV12-4|TRBD2
CASSLVGLAGARSYNEQFF
TGTGCCAGCAGTTTAGTTGGACTAGCGGGAGCCCGCTCCTACAATGAGCAGTTCTTC
>20|few|TRBJ2-3|TRBV12-3/TRBV12-4|TRBD2
CASSLSYRGLAGVDTDTQYF
TGTGCCAGCAGTTTGAGCTACAGAGGGCTAGCGGGAGTGGACACAGATACGCAGTATTTT
>19|NA|TRBJ2-5|TRBV3-1|NA
CASSQDRFRQAENQETQYF
TGTGCCAGCAGCCAAGATAGGTTCCGGCAAGCGGAGAACCAAGAGACCCAGTACTTC
>14|few|TRBJ2-5|TRBV5-1|NA
CASSLGPMEETQYF
TGCGCCAGCAGCTTGGGACCCATGGAAGAGACCCAGTACTTC